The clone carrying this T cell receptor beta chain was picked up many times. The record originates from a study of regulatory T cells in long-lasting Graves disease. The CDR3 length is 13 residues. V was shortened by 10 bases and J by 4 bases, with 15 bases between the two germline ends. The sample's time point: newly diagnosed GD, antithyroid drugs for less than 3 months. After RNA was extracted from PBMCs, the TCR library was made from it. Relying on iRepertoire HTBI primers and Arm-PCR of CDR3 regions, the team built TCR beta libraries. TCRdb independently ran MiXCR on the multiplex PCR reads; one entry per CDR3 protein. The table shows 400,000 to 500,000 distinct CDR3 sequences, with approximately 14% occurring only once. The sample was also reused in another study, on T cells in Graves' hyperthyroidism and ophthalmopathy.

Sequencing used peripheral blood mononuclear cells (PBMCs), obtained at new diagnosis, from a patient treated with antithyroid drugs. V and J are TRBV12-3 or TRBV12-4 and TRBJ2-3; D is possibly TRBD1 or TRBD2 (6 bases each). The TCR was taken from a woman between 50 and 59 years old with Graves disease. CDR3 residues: CATTTGAADTQYF. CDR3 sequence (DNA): TGTGCCACTACTACGGGGGCGGCAGATACGCAGTATTTT.